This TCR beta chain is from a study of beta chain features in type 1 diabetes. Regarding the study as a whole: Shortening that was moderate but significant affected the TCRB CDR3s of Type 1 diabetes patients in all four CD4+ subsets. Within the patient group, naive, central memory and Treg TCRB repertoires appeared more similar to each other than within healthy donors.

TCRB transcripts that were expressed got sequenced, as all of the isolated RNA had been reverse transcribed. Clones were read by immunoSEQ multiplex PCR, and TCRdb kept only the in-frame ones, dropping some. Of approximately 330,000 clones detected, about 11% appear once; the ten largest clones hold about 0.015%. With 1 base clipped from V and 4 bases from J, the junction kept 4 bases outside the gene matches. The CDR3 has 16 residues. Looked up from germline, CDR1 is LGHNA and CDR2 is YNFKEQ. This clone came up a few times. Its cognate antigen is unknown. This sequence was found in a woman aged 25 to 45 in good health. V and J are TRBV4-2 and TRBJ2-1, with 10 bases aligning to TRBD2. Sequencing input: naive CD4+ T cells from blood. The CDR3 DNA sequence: TGTGCCAGCAGCCAAGTCCGAGCGGGAGGGTACAATGAGCAGTTCTTC. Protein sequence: CASSQVRAGGYNEQFF.